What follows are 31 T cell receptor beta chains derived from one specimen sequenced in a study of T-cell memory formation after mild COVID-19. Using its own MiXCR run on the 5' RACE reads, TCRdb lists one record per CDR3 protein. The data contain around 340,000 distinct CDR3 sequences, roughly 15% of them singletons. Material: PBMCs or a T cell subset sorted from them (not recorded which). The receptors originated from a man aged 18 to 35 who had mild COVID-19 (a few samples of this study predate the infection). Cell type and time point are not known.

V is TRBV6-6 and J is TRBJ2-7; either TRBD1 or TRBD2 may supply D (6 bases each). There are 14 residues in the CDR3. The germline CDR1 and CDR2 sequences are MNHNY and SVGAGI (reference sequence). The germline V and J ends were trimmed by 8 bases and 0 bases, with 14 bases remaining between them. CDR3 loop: CASEDRGPSYEQYF. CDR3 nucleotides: TGTGCCAGCGAGGATCGGGGGCCCTCCTACGAGCAGTACTTC.

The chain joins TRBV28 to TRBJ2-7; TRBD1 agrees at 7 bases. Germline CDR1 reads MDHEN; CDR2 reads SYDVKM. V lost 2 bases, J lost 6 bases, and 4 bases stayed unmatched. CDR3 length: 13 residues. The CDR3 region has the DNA TGTGCCAGCAGTTTACGTACAGGGGTCGAGCAGTACGTC. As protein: CASSLRTGVEQYV.

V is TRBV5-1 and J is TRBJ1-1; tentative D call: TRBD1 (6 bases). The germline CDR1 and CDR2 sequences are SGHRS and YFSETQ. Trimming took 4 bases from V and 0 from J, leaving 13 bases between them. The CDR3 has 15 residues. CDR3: CASSPGAIMNTEAFF. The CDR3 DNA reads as TGCGCCAGCAGCCCGGGGGCCATTATGAACACTGAAGCTTTCTTT.

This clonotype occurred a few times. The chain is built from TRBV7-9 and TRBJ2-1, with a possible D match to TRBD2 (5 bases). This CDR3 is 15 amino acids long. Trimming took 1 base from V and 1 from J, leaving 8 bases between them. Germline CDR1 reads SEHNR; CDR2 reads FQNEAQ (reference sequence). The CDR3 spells CASSLDGLSYNEQFF. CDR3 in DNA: TGTGCCAGCAGCTTAGACGGACTTTCCTACAATGAGCAGTTCTTC.

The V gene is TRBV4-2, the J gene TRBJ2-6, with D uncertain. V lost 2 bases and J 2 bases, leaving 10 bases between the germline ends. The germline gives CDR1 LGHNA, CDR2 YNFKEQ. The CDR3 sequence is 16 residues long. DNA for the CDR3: TGTGCCAGCAGCCAAAGGTGGAGCGCTGGGGCCAACGTCCTGACTTTC. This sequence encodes CASSQRWSAGANVLTF.

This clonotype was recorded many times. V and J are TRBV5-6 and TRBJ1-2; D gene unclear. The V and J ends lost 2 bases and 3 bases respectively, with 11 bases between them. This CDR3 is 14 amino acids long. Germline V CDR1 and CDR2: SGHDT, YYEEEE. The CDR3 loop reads CASSLTLIHYGYTF. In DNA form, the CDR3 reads TGTGCCAGCAGCTTAACCTTAATTCACTATGGCTACACCTTC.

Written as DNA, the CDR3 is TGTGCCAGCAGACAAAGCGGGGCCTACGAGCAGTACGTC. Translated, it gives CASRQSGAYEQYV. The rearrangement joins TRBV6-2 or TRBV6-3 to TRBJ2-7, with 7 bases aligning to TRBD2. The germline gives CDR1 MNHEY, CDR2 SVGEGT. The CDR3 spans 13 residues. Trimming removed 6 bases from V and 2 bases from J; junction bases left unmatched: 4.

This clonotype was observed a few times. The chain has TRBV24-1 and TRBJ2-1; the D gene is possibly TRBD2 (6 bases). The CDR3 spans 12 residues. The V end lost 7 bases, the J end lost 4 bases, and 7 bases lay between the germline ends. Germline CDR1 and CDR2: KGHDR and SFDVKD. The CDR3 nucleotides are TGTGCCACCAGCGGGGGATACAATGAGCAGTTCTTC. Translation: CATSGGYNEQFF.

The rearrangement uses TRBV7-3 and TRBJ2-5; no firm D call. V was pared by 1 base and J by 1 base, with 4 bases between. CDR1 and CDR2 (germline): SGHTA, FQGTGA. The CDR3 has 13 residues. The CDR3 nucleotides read TGTGCCAGCAGCTTAAACGCCCAAGAGACCCAGTACTTC. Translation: CASSLNAQETQYF.

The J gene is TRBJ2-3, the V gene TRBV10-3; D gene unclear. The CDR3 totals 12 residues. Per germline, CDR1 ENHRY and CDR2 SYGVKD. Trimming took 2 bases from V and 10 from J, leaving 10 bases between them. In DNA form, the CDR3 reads TGTGCCATCAGTGAGGGCGCGGATTCGCAGTATTTT. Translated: CAISEGADSQYF.

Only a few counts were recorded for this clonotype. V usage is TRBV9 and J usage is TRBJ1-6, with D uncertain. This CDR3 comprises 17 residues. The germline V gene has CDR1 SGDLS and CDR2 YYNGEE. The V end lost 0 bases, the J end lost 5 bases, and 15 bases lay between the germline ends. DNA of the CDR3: TGTGCCAGCAGCGTAGGCGGCCGGATCGCTAATAATTCACCCCTCCACTTT. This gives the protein CASSVGGRIANNSPLHF.

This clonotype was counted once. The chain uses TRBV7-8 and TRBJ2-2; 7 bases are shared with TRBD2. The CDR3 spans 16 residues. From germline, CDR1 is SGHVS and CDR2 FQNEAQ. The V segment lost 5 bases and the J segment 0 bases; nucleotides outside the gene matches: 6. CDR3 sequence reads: CASSHWGRANTGELFF. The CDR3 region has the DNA TGTGCCAGCAGCCATTGGGGGAGGGCGAACACCGGGGAGCTGTTTTTT.

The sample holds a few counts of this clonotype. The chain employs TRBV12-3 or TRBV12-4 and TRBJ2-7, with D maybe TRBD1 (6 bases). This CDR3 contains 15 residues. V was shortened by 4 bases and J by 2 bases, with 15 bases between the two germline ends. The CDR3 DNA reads TGTGCCAGCAGTTACAGGACAGAAAGTACCTACGAGCAGTACTTC. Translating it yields CASSYRTESTYEQYF.

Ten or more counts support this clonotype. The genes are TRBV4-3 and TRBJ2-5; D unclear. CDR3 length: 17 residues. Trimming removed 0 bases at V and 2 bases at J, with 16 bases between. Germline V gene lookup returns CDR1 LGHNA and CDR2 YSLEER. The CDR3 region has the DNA TGCGCCAGCAGCCAAGAAGCCGGACCTGGCAGACAAGAGACCCAGTACTTC. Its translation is CASSQEAGPGRQETQYF.

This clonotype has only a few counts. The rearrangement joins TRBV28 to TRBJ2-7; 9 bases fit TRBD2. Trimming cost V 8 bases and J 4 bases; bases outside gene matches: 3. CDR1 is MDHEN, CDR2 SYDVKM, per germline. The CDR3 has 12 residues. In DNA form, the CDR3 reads TGTGCCAGCGGACTAGCGCTATACGAGCAGTACGTC. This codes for CASGLALYEQYV.

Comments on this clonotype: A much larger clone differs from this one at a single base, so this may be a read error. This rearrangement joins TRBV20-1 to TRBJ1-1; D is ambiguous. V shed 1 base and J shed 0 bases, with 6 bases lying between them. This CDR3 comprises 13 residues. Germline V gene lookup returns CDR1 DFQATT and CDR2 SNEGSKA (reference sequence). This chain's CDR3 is CSARVTLNTEAFF. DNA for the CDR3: TGCAGTGCTAGAGTGACCCTGAACACTGAAGCTTTCTTT.

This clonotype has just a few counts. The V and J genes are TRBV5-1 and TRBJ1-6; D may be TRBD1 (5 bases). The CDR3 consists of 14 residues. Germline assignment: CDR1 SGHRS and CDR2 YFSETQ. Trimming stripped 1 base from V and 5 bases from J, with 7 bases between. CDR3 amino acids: CASSLPGHNSPLHF. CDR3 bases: TGCGCCAGCAGCTTGCCGGGGCATAATTCACCCCTCCACTTT.

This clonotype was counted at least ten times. Written as DNA, the CDR3 is TGTGCCACCAGCAGTGGACAGGCGTCCTACAATGAGCAGTTCTTC. Residues: CATSSGQASYNEQFF. V and J are TRBV15 and TRBJ2-1; TRBD1 aligns across 7 bases. After removal of 3 bases from V and 1 base from J, the junction contained 3 bases not matched to a gene. This CDR3 has 15 residues. Germline loops: CDR1 LNHNV, CDR2 YYDKDF (reference sequence). Full variable domain (rest looked up from reference TRBV15 and TRBJ2-1): DAMVIQNPRYQVTQFGKPVTLSCSQTLNHNVMYWYQQKSSQAPKLLFHYYDKDFNNEADTPDNFQSRRPNTSFCFLDIRSPGLGDTAMYLCATSSGQASYNEQFFGPGTRLTVL.

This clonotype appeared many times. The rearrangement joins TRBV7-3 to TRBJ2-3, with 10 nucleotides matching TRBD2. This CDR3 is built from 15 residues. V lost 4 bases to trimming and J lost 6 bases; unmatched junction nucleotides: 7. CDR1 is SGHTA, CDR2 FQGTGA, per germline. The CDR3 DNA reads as TGTGCCAGCAGCTCTCTAGCGGGGGAGCTTGATACGCAGTATTTT. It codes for CASSSLAGELDTQYF.

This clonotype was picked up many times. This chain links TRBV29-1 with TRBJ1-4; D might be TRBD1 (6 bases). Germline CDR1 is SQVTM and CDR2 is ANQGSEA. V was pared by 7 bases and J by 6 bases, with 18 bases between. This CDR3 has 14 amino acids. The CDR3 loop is CSAPRDIYDEKLFF. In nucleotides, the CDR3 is TGCAGCGCTCCCCGGGACATCTATGATGAAAAACTGTTTTTT.

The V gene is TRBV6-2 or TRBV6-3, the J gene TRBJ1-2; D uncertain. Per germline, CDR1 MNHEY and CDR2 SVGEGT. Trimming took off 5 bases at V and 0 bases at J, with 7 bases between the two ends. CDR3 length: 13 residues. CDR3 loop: CASSDLTNYGYTF. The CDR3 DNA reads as TGTGCCAGCAGTGATCTTACTAACTATGGCTACACCTTC.

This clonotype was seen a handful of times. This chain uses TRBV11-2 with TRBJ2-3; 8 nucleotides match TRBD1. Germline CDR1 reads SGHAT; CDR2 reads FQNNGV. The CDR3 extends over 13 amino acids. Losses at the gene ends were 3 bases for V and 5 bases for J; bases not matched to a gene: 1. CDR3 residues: CASSFTGGDTQYF. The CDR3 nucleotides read TGTGCCAGCAGCTTCACAGGGGGAGATACGCAGTATTTT.

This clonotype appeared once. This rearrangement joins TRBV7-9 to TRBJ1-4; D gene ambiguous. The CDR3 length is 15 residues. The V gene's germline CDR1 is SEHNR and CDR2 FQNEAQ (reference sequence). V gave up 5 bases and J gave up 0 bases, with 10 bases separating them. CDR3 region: CASSPATSTNEKLFF. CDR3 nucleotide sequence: TGTGCCAGCAGCCCTGCGACATCAACTAATGAAAAACTGTTTTTT. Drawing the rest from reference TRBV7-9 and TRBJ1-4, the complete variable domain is DTGVSQNPRHKITKRGQNVTFRCDPISEHNRLYWYRQTLGQGPEFLTYFQNEAQLEKSRLLSDRFSAERPKGSFSTLEIQRTEQGDSAMYLCASSPATSTNEKLFFGSGTQLSVL.

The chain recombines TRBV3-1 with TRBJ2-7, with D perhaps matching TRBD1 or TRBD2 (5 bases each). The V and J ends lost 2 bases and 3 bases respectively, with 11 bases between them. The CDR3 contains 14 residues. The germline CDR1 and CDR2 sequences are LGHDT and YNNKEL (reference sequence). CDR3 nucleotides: TGTGCCAGCAGCCAATCTGGGACCTTCTACGAGCAGTACGTC. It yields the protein CASSQSGTFYEQYV.

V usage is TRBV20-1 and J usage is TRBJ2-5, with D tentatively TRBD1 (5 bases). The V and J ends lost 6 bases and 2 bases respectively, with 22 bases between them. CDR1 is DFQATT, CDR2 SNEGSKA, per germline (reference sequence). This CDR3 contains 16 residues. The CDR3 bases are TGCAGTGCCCTCGATCCAAGAAGCACAGGACAAGAGACCCAGTACTTC. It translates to CSALDPRSTGQETQYF.

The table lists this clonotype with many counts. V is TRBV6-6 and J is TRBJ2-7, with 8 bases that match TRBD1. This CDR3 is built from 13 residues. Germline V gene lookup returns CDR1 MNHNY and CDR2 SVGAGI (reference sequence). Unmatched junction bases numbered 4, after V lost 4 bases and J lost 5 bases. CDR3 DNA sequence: TGTGCCAGCAGTTTTTACAGGGGGGACGAGCAGTACTTC. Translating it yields CASSFYRGDEQYF.

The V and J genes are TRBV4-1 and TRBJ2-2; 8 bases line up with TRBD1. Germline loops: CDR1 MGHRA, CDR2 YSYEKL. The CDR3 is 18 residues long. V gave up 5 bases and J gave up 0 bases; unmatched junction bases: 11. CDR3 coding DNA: TGCGCCAGCAGCAAGTATACCTGGACAGGGCCGAACACCGGGGAGCTGTTTTTT. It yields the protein CASSKYTWTGPNTGELFF.

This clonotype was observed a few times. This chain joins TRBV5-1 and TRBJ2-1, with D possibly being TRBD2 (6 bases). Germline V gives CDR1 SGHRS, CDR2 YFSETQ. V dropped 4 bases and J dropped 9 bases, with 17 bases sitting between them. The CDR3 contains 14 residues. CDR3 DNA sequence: TGCGCCAGCAGCCCTACTTGGCGGGGAGGTGAGCAGTTCTTC. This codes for CASSPTWRGGEQFF.

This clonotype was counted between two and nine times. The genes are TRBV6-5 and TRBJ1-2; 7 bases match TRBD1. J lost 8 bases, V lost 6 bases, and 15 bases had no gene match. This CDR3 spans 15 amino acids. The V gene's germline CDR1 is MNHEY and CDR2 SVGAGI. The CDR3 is CASSTEGARLSGYTF. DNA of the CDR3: TGTGCCAGCAGCACAGAGGGGGCGCGTTTGTCCGGCTACACCTTC.

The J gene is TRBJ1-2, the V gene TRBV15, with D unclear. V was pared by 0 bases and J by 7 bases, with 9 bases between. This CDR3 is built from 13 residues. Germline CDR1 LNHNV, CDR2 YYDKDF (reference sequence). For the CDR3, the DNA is TGTGCCACCAGCAGAGATCCGGCGGGTGGCTACACCTTC. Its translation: CATSRDPAGGYTF. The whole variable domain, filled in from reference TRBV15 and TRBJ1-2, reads DAMVIQNPRYQVTQFGKPVTLSCSQTLNHNVMYWYQQKSSQAPKLLFHYYDKDFNNEADTPDNFQSRRPNTSFCFLDIRSPGLGDTAMYLCATSRDPAGGYTFGSGTRLTVV.

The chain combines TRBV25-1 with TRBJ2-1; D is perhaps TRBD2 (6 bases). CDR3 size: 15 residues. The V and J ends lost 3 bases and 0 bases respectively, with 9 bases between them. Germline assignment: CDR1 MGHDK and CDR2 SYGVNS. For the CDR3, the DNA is TGTGCCAGCAGTGATGGGACTGTCTCCTACAATGAGCAGTTCTTC. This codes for CASSDGTVSYNEQFF.